The T cell receptor beta chain described here comes from a study of control samples from healthy donors and cancer patients. Trimming removed 3 bases at V and 6 bases at J, with 5 bases between. The CDR3 runs to 12 residues. Germline loops: CDR1 MDHEN, CDR2 SYDVKM. TCRdb's table, derived via immunoSEQ multiplex PCR, lists solely in-frame clones and lacks some. The sample lists 120,000 or so clones, 80% to 90% occurring once. This clone was observed once. The chain is built from TRBV28 and TRBJ2-2, with D unresolved. This TCR derives from a man aged 55 to 70 in good health. Input material: blood. CDR3 DNA: TGTGCCAGCAGTTTGTTCGCCGGGGAGCTGTTTTTT. It yields the protein CASSLFAGELFF.